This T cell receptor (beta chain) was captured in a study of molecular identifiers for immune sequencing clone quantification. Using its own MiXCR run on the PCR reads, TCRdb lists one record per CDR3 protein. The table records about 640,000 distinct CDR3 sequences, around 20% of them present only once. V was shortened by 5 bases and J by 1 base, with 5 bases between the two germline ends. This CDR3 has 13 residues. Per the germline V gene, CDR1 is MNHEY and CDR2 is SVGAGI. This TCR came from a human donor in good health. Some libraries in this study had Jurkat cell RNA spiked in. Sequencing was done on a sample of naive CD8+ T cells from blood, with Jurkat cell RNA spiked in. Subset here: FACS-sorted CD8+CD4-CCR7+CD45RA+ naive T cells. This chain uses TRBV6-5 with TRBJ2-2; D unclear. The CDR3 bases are TGTGCCAGCAGTAAGGGGAACACCGGGGAGCTGTTTTTT. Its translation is CASSKGNTGELFF.